This entry concerns a single TCR beta chain. The assay was immunoSEQ multiplex PCR, and TCRdb's table has in-frame clones only and misses some. The table shows 470,000 or so clones, with nearly 90% occurring only once. This CDR3 is built from 15 residues. V lost 3 bases and J 0 bases, leaving 12 bases between the germline ends. Germline values: CDR1 MNHEY, CDR2 SMNVEV (reference sequence). The data were taken from a study of blood T cell repertoires in COVID-19. The chain joins TRBV27 to TRBJ2-7; maybe TRBD2 (5 bases). This TCR derives from a woman aged 18-30 years with acute COVID-19. Sequencing was carried out using PBMCs or T cells enriched from blood (not recorded which). CDR3 sequence reads: CASSLYAGSSYEQYF. The CDR3 DNA sequence: TGTGCCAGCAGTTTGTATGCGGGTAGCTCCTACGAGCAGTACTTC.